Following are 27 T cell receptor beta chains from one sample sequenced in a study of T cell responses to AZD1222 COVID-19 vaccine. TCRdb keeps only in-frame clones here, not all; method: immunoSEQ multiplex PCR. The sample carries approximately 19,000 clones, roughly 80% recorded once. The starting material was peripheral blood, obtained 28 days after the second AZD1222 dose. Receptors were obtained from an adult who received the AZD1222 COVID-19 vaccine.

In its sample, this clone was seen once. This chain uses TRBV7-9 with TRBJ2-5; 7 bases agree with TRBD2. V lost 5 bases, J lost 1 base, and 13 bases stayed unmatched. The CDR3 length is 17 residues. Germline V gene sequence: CDR1 SEHNR, CDR2 FQNEAQ (reference sequence). CDR3 loop: CASSQLWGSGGQETQYF. The DNA for the CDR3 is TGTGCCAGCAGCCAGCTCTGGGGGTCGGGGGGCCAAGAGACCCAGTACTTC.

V and J are TRBV7-9 and TRBJ1-1; D uncertain. The V end was cut by 2 bases, the J end by 0 bases, with 7 bases between. The CDR3 sequence is 14 residues long. The germline gives CDR1 SEHNR, CDR2 FQNEAQ (reference sequence). This CDR3 reads CASSLSRLNTEAFF. The CDR3 bases are TGTGCCAGCAGCTTATCCAGACTGAACACTGAAGCTTTCTTT.

This sequence joins TRBV4-3 and TRBJ1-2; TRBD1 matches 9 bases. Looked up from germline, CDR1 is LGHNA and CDR2 is YSLEER. The CDR3 is 16 residues long. Germline trimming cut 1 base from V and 8 bases from J; bases unmatched to any gene: 11. CDR3 nucleotides: TGCGCCAGCAGCCAAGTAAAGGAGGACAGGGGCCACGGCTACACCTTC. This sequence encodes CASSQVKEDRGHGYTF.

J is TRBJ1-2 and V is TRBV19, with 9 bases fitting TRBD1. From germline, CDR1 is LNHDA and CDR2 SQIVND (reference sequence). This CDR3 has 13 amino acids. V lost 5 bases, J lost 8 bases, and 6 bases stayed unmatched. CDR3 bases: TGTGCCAGTAGTGTGGGACAGGGTTGGGGCTACACCTTC. It yields the protein CASSVGQGWGYTF. The full variable domain, rest sourced from reference TRBV19 and TRBJ1-2, is DGGITQSPKYLFRKEGQNVTLSCEQNLNHDAMYWYRQDPGQGLRLIYYSQIVNDFQKGDIAEGYSVSREKKESFPLTVTSAQKNPTAFYLCASSVGQGWGYTFGSGTRLTVV.

The V call is TRBV18, the J call TRBJ2-7, with D possibly matching TRBD1 (9 bases). Germline V lookup: CDR1 KGHSH, CDR2 LQKENI. V was shortened by 3 bases and J by 2 bases, with 14 bases between the two germline ends. The CDR3 spans 15 residues. The CDR3: CASSPGGDRAYEQYF. CDR3 DNA: TGTGCCAGCTCACCCGGGGGGGACAGGGCCTACGAGCAGTACTTC.

This clone was seen a handful of times. The chain links TRBV5-6 to TRBJ1-1; 8 positions agree with TRBD1. Losses at the gene ends were 0 bases for V and 10 bases for J; bases not matched to a gene: 14. There are 16 residues in the CDR3. The germline gives CDR1 SGHDT, CDR2 YYEEEE. The CDR3 bases are TGTGCCAGCAGCTTGGCCGCCGTTCGCCAGGGGGCCCGAGCTTTCTTT. Amino acids: CASSLAAVRQGARAFF.

This sequence joins TRBV24-1 and TRBJ1-2, with no clear D. V lost 1 base and J lost 6, with 2 bases in between. The CDR3 totals 11 residues. Germline V lookup: CDR1 KGHDR, CDR2 SFDVKD. For the CDR3, the DNA is TGTGCCACCAGTGATTTACATGGCTACACCTTC. It is translated as CATSDLHGYTF.

This chain connects TRBV21-1 to TRBJ1-1; the DNA was not compared with TRBD1, the D call given in the table. TRBV21-1 is classified as a pseudogene. CDR3 length: 16 residues. The CDR3 DNA is TGTGCCAGCAGCAAACTGTATGGACAGAAGCTAGGTGAAGCTTTCTTT. Translating it yields CASSKLYGQKLGEAFF.

The chain has TRBV18 and TRBJ1-5; D remains ambiguous. The CDR3 length is 13 residues. The V gene lost 3 bases and the J gene lost 5 bases, with 8 bases spanning the gap. Germline CDR1 reads KGHSH; CDR2 reads LQKENI. The CDR3 DNA sequence: TGTGCCAGCTCACCGGGCGGGGATCAGCCCCAGCATTTT. Its translation: CASSPGGDQPQHF. Filled out from reference TRBV18 and TRBJ1-5, the complete variable domain reads NAGVMQNPRHLVRRRGQEARLRCSPMKGHSHVYWYRQLPEEGLKFMVYLQKENIIDESGMPKERFSAEFPKEGPSILRIQQVVRGDSAAYFCASSPGGDQPQHFGDGTRLSIL.

The rearrangement joins TRBV7-3 to TRBJ1-1; D call uncertain. Between the trimmed V and J ends, which lost 4 bases and 0 bases, there was a span of 6 bases. This CDR3 has 13 amino acids. Germline V gene sequence: CDR1 SGHTA, CDR2 FQGTGA. The chain's CDR3 is CASSSRLNTEAFF. CDR3 coding DNA: TGTGCCAGCAGCTCCCGCTTGAACACTGAAGCTTTCTTT.

This clone was detected once. The chain couples TRBV2 to TRBJ2-7, with TRBD1 matching 11 bases. The CDR3 has 12 residues. Germline V gene lookup returns CDR1 SNHLY and CDR2 FYNNEI. V shed 6 bases, J shed 6 bases, and the junction held 1 base outside the gene matches. CDR3 sequence: CASRDRGREQYF. Written as DNA, the CDR3 is TGTGCCAGCAGGGACAGGGGGCGCGAGCAGTACTTC.

The gene calls are TRBV30 and TRBJ1-4; TRBD1 matches at 9 bases. CDR1 is GTSNPN, CDR2 SVGIG, per germline (reference sequence). The junction had 7 bases not matched to a gene; V was cut back by 4 bases and J by 4 bases. The CDR3 loop spans 15 amino acids. CDR3: CAWKPGQGFNEKLFF. The CDR3 DNA reads TGTGCCTGGAAGCCTGGACAGGGGTTTAATGAAAAACTGTTTTTT.

V usage is TRBV7-2 and J usage is TRBJ1-2; no definite D call. Germline CDR1 SGHTA, CDR2 FQGNSA. CDR3 length equals 15 residues. The ends were cut back, 3 bases at V and 8 bases at J, with 19 bases in the middle. CDR3 region: CASSFDMISALGYTF. The DNA of the CDR3 is TGTGCCAGCAGCTTTGACATGATCTCCGCATTAGGCTACACCTTC. The variable domain in full, completed from reference TRBV7-2 and TRBJ1-2, reads GAGVSQSPSNKVTEKGKDVELRCDPISGHTALYWYRQSLGQGLEFLIYFQGNSAPDKSGLPSDRFSAERTGGSVSTLTIQRTQQEDSAVYLCASSFDMISALGYTFGSGTRLTVV.

This clone occurred once. CDR3 DNA sequence: TGTGCCAGCAGCCGAGGGACTAGCGGAGAATCTAGCACAGATACGCAGTATTTT. The encoded protein is CASSRGTSGESSTDTQYF. This rearrangement joins TRBV7-8 to TRBJ2-3, with 11 nucleotides matching TRBD2. From germline, CDR1 is SGHVS and CDR2 FQNEAQ. The CDR3 contains 18 residues. J lost 0 bases, V lost 5 bases, and 10 bases had no gene match.

With respect to this clone: Its ends do not fully match the called genes, so a read error is possible. The chain couples TRBV15 to TRBJ1-2; no clear D gene. Per germline, CDR1 LNHNV and CDR2 YYDKDF (reference sequence). This CDR3 is 19 amino acids long. The DNA for the CDR3 is TGTGCCACCAGCGGAGAACGGTCGGACGCATGGGTGTCGTGGCATGGCTACACCTTC. Translating gives CATSGERSDAWVSWHGYTF. The whole variable domain, filled in from reference TRBV15 and TRBJ1-2, reads DAMVIQNPRYQVTQFGKPVTLSCSQTLNHNVMYWYQQKSSQAPKLLFHYYDKDFNNEADTPDNFQSRRPNTSFCFLDIRSPGLGDTAMYLCATSGERSDAWVSWHGYTFGSGTRLTVV.

The chain uses TRBV5-5 and TRBJ2-5; D ambiguous. Germline-derived CDR1 and CDR2 are SGHKS and YYEKEE (reference sequence). CDR3 length: 13 amino acids. V was trimmed by 0 bases and J by 5 bases, leaving 8 bases between them. The CDR3 region is CASSLEVVETQYF. For the CDR3, the DNA is TGTGCCAGCAGCTTGGAAGTAGTGGAGACCCAGTACTTC.

The rearrangement links TRBV9 to TRBJ1-4; D possibly corresponds to TRBD1 (5 bases). This CDR3 region has 13 residues. With 1 base removed from V and 8 bases from J, the gap between germline ends came to 9 bases. Germline CDR1 SGDLS, CDR2 YYNGEE. Written as DNA, the CDR3 is TGTGCCAGCAGCGTACAGGGCGAAGAAAAACTGTTTTTT. It specifies CASSVQGEEKLFF.

J is TRBJ2-3 and V is TRBV7-2; D possibly corresponds to TRBD1 (5 bases). Looked up from germline, CDR1 is SGHTA and CDR2 is FQGNSA. CDR3 length: 14 residues. Deletions cut 5 bases from V and 0 bases from J, with 9 bases between. In nucleotides, the CDR3 is TGTGCCAGCAGCCGGACAATTAGCACAGATACGCAGTATTTT. Its protein product is CASSRTISTDTQYF.

The chain combines TRBV14 with TRBJ2-7; D is ambiguous. Germline CDR1 is SGHDN and CDR2 is FVKESK. Trimming cost V 3 bases and J 3 bases, with 9 bases left between them. The CDR3 totals 13 residues. CDR3: CASSHGQHYEQYF. CDR3 nucleotide sequence: TGTGCCAGCAGCCACGGTCAACACTACGAGCAGTACTTC.

V gene TRBV7-2 combines with J gene TRBJ1-5; D not certain. V shed 4 bases and J shed 5 bases, with 6 bases lying between them. Looked up from germline, CDR1 is SGHTA and CDR2 is FQGNSA. The CDR3 loop spans 12 amino acids. CDR3 sequence reads: CASSSADQPQHF. The CDR3 region has the DNA TGTGCCAGCAGCTCAGCGGATCAGCCCCAGCATTTT.

The rearrangement links TRBV2 to TRBJ1-5; D remains ambiguous. Trimming pared 7 bases from V and 0 bases from J, leaving 7 bases between. Germline V lookup: CDR1 SNHLY, CDR2 FYNNEI. The CDR3 is 13 amino acids. The CDR3 protein is CASTRDSNQPQHF. The DNA for the CDR3 is TGTGCCAGCACCCGCGATAGCAATCAGCCCCAGCATTTT.

This clone was recorded only once. The chain recombines TRBV28 with TRBJ2-7; D gene unclear. Germline CDR1 and CDR2: MDHEN and SYDVKM. This CDR3 contains 11 residues. Trimming cost V 3 bases and J 8 bases, with 8 bases left between them. The CDR3 DNA sequence: TGTGCCAGCAGTTTTCGACAACAGCAGTACTTC. Its translation: CASSFRQQQYF.

V and J are TRBV7-2 and TRBJ2-4, with 7 bases identical to TRBD2. In germline, CDR1 is SGHTA, CDR2 FQGNSA. Trimming took 3 bases from V and 5 from J; bases not matched to a gene: 7. The CDR3 runs to 15 residues. DNA of the CDR3: TGTGCCAGCAGCTTCACTGCGGGGGTCCAAAACATTCAGTACTTC. It is translated as CASSFTAGVQNIQYF.

This chain uses TRBV7-2 with TRBJ1-5, with D tentatively TRBD1 (5 bases). V gave up 1 base and J gave up 7 bases, with 14 bases separating them. The CDR3 extends over 15 amino acids. Germline loops: CDR1 SGHTA, CDR2 FQGNSA. This CDR3 is CASSLGGRFYQPQHF. DNA of the CDR3: TGTGCCAGCAGCTTAGGGGGACGGTTTTACCAGCCCCAGCATTTT.

This chain joins TRBV5-1 and TRBJ1-2; D ambiguous. The CDR3 consists of 14 residues. The germline V gene has CDR1 SGHRS and CDR2 YFSETQ. Trimming cost V 6 bases and J 0 bases, with 12 bases left between them. CDR3 in DNA: TGCGCCAGCACCCCTGGTCCCCCTAACTATGGCTACACCTTC. It encodes CASTPGPPNYGYTF.

This clone was detected a few times. The J gene is TRBJ1-1, the V gene TRBV18; 8 positions match TRBD1. This CDR3 has 14 amino acids. The germline gives CDR1 KGHSH, CDR2 LQKENI. Trimming cost V 6 bases and J 7 bases; bases outside gene matches: 10. Here the CDR3 reads CASSLGQGPGEAFF. CDR3 DNA sequence: TGTGCCAGCTCCCTAGGACAGGGTCCGGGTGAAGCTTTCTTT. Drawing the rest from reference TRBV18 and TRBJ1-1, the complete variable domain is NAGVMQNPRHLVRRRGQEARLRCSPMKGHSHVYWYRQLPEEGLKFMVYLQKENIIDESGMPKERFSAEFPKEGPSILRIQQVVRGDSAAYFCASSLGQGPGEAFFGQGTRLTVV.

Sample share makes this clone medium-sized. The chain combines TRBV5-4 with TRBJ2-6; 11 bases match TRBD1. CDR3 length equals 18 residues. J gave up 4 bases and V 0 bases, and 6 bases lay outside the gene matches. The germline V gene encodes CDR1 SGHNT and CDR2 YYREEE (reference sequence). The chain's CDR3 is CASSLGGQGAQGANVLTF. The CDR3 nucleotides read TGTGCCAGCAGCTTGGGAGGACAGGGGGCGCAAGGGGCCAACGTCCTGACTTTC.